Listed below are T cell receptor beta chains from one sample, sequenced in a study of follicular helper T cells after annual influenza vaccination. Here immunoSEQ multiplex PCR was the method, and the copy in TCRdb shows in-frame clones only, minus some. The table shows over 8,000 clones, with almost 80% occurring only once. This material consisted of CXCR5+ CD38- circulating T follicular helper cells from blood, taken on the day of influenza vaccination. All receptors derive from an adult who received the influenza vaccine. Each CDR3 is given with its conserved first and last residue. A D gene is named only where the DNA matches it firmly. Clone size is stated in some rows and not others, as once, few, many or a class when expanded.

abundance: .
j_gene: TRBJ1-1
d_gene: .
v_gene: TRBV6-5
CDR3nt: TGTGCCGTCAGGGGTAATATGAACACTGAAGCTTTCTTT
CDR3aa: CAVRGNMNTEAFF

abundance: .
j_gene: TRBJ2-3
d_gene: TRBD2
v_gene: TRBV5-4
CDR3nt: TGTGCCAGCAGCTCACCGGGACTAGCGCTAGATACGCAGTATTTT
CDR3aa: CASSSPGLALDTQYF

abundance: .
j_gene: TRBJ2-7
d_gene: TRBD1
v_gene: TRBV7-8
CDR3nt: TGTGCCAGCAGCTTAACCCCCACACGTCTCCTAGGACAGGGTAACGAGCAGTACTTC
CDR3aa: CASSLTPTRLLGQGNEQYF

abundance: .
j_gene: TRBJ1-2
d_gene: .
v_gene: TRBV5-6
CDR3nt: TGTGCCAGCAGCGAAAAGCCTAACTCTGGCTACACCTTC
CDR3aa: CASSEKPNSGYTF

abundance: once
j_gene: TRBJ2-2
d_gene: .
v_gene: TRBV19
CDR3nt: TGTGCCAGTAGTATTGGGCCACGGTCCGGGGAGCTGTTTTTT
CDR3aa: CASSIGPRSGELFF

abundance: .
j_gene: TRBJ1-3
d_gene: .
v_gene: TRBV11-2
CDR3nt: TGTGCCAGCAGCTTTGGGGGGGCTGCAGGAAACACCATATATTTT
CDR3aa: CASSFGGAAGNTIYF

abundance: .
j_gene: TRBJ2-5
d_gene: TRBD2
v_gene: TRBV19
CDR3nt: TGTGCCACCGCGGGACTAGCGGGAACTTCTGGGGAGACCCAGTACTTC
CDR3aa: CATAGLAGTSGETQYF

abundance: .
j_gene: TRBJ2-7
d_gene: .
v_gene: TRBV2
CDR3nt: TGTGCCAGCGCCTTGACTGGAGAGTACGAGCAGTACTTC
CDR3aa: CASALTGEYEQYF

abundance: .
j_gene: TRBJ2-7
d_gene: .
v_gene: TRBV6-1
CDR3nt: TGTGCCAGCAAGCCAGGGCTCAGCTCCTACGAGCAGTACTTC
CDR3aa: CASKPGLSSYEQYF

abundance: once
j_gene: TRBJ2-1
d_gene: TRBD2
v_gene: TRBV5-5
CDR3nt: TGTGCCAGCAGCTTGGAAGCGGGAGGGCCGGTTGAGCAGTTCTTC
CDR3aa: CASSLEAGGPVEQFF

abundance: .
j_gene: TRBJ1-1
d_gene: .
v_gene: TRBV4-3
CDR3nt: TGCGCCAGCAGCCACCGTGGATTTGGCACTGAAGCTTTCTTT
CDR3aa: CASSHRGFGTEAFF

abundance: .
j_gene: TRBJ2-3
d_gene: TRBD1
v_gene: TRBV18
CDR3nt: TGTGCCAGCTCACTCCAAGGACAGGGGGCAGATACGCAGTATTTT
CDR3aa: CASSLQGQGADTQYF

abundance: once
j_gene: TRBJ2-1
d_gene: TRBD1
v_gene: TRBV5-5
CDR3nt: TGTGCCAGTTCATTGAGAGACAGGGTTAATGAGCAGTTCTTC
CDR3aa: CASSLRDRVNEQFF

abundance: .
j_gene: TRBJ1-3
d_gene: .
v_gene: TRBV7-9
CDR3nt: TGTGCCAGCAGCTCAAGAGGGAACTCTGGAAACACCATATATTTT
CDR3aa: CASSSRGNSGNTIYF

abundance: .
j_gene: TRBJ2-1
d_gene: .
v_gene: TRBV7-2
CDR3nt: TGTGCCAGCAGCTTAACCGGGGCCAAGGTCAGTGAGCAGTTCTTC
CDR3aa: CASSLTGAKVSEQFF

abundance: .
j_gene: TRBJ2-1
d_gene: .
v_gene: TRBV7-6
CDR3nt: TGTGCCAGCAGCTTAGTCGGGAATGAGCAGTTCTTC
CDR3aa: CASSLVGNEQFF

abundance: .
j_gene: TRBJ2-4
d_gene: .
v_gene: TRBV28
CDR3nt: TGTGCCAGCAGTTTAGGGGGAAGTGCCAAAAACATTCAGTACTTC
CDR3aa: CASSLGGSAKNIQYF

abundance: .
j_gene: TRBJ2-1
d_gene: TRBD2
v_gene: TRBV7-2
CDR3nt: TGTGCCAGCAGCCCGGGAGGTATCGACAATGAGCAGTTCTTC
CDR3aa: CASSPGGIDNEQFF

abundance: .
j_gene: TRBJ1-2
d_gene: .
v_gene: TRBV28
CDR3nt: TGTGCCAGCAGTGTAGGTGTGGGGGGAAATGGCTACACCTTC
CDR3aa: CASSVGVGGNGYTF

abundance: few
j_gene: TRBJ1-6
d_gene: .
v_gene: TRBV19
CDR3nt: TGTGCCAGTAGTACCCGAGAGGGCTCCTATAATTCACCCCTCCACTTT
CDR3aa: CASSTREGSYNSPLHF

abundance: .
j_gene: TRBJ2-6
d_gene: .
v_gene: TRBV5-1
CDR3nt: TGCGCCAGCAGCGCGACAGGGAGGACTGGGGCCAACGTCCTGACTTTC
CDR3aa: CASSATGRTGANVLTF

abundance: .
j_gene: TRBJ2-5
d_gene: .
v_gene: TRBV7-2
CDR3nt: TGTGCCAGCAGCTTGGGAGGAATTAAAGAGACCCAGTACTTC
CDR3aa: CASSLGGIKETQYF

abundance: .
j_gene: TRBJ2-3
d_gene: .
v_gene: TRBV30
CDR3nt: TGTGCCTGGAGCCGCACAGATACGCAGTATTTT
CDR3aa: CAWSRTDTQYF

abundance: few
j_gene: TRBJ2-7
d_gene: .
v_gene: TRBV7-2
CDR3nt: TGTGCCAGCAGCTCGTACTACGAGCAGTACTTC
CDR3aa: CASSSYYEQYF

abundance: .
j_gene: TRBJ2-6
d_gene: TRBD1
v_gene: TRBV5-6
CDR3nt: TGTGCCAGCAGTAAACAGGGGGCCCTCTCTGGGGCCAACGTCCTGACTTTC
CDR3aa: CASSKQGALSGANVLTF

abundance: .
j_gene: TRBJ2-1
d_gene: TRBD2
v_gene: TRBV7-8
CDR3nt: TGTGCCAGCAGCTGGCGCGGGGGATACACGAATGAGCAGTTCTTC
CDR3aa: CASSWRGGYTNEQFF

abundance: .
j_gene: TRBJ2-5
d_gene: .
v_gene: TRBV19
CDR3nt: TGTGCCAGTAGTATTCGGATCTCGTACCAAGAGACCCAGTACTTC
CDR3aa: CASSIRISYQETQYF

abundance: .
j_gene: TRBJ2-2
d_gene: TRBD2
v_gene: TRBV28
CDR3nt: TGTGCCAGCAGCTGGACTAGCGCGGCCGGGGAGCTGTTTTTT
CDR3aa: CASSWTSAAGELFF

abundance: .
j_gene: TRBJ2-3
d_gene: TRBD1
v_gene: TRBV2
CDR3nt: TGTGCCAGCAGTGGACAGGGGGCGAATACGCAGTATTTT
CDR3aa: CASSGQGANTQYF

abundance: .
j_gene: TRBJ2-6
d_gene: TRBD1
v_gene: TRBV5-1
CDR3nt: TGCGCCAGCAGCTTGGGCCAGGGGGCGCTGGGGGCCAACGTCCTGACTTTC
CDR3aa: CASSLGQGALGANVLTF

abundance: .
j_gene: TRBJ2-5
d_gene: TRBD2
v_gene: TRBV27
CDR3nt: TGTGCCAGCAGTTTATCCCTAGCGGGAGTCGAGACCCAGTACTTC
CDR3aa: CASSLSLAGVETQYF

abundance: .
j_gene: TRBJ2-7
d_gene: TRBD1
v_gene: TRBV28
CDR3nt: TGTGCCAGCACCCGACCCGGGACAGGGGATCAAGGTCAGTACTTC
CDR3aa: CASTRPGTGDQGQYF

abundance: few
j_gene: TRBJ2-7
d_gene: .
v_gene: TRBV7-6
CDR3nt: TGTGCCAGCAGCTTAGCAGACGGGACGTCGACCTACGAGCAGTACTTC
CDR3aa: CASSLADGTSTYEQYF

abundance: .
j_gene: TRBJ2-3
d_gene: TRBD2
v_gene: TRBV28
CDR3nt: TGTGCCAGCAGTCGGGCGGGGGGTCCCACAGATACGCAGTATTTT
CDR3aa: CASSRAGGPTDTQYF

abundance: .
j_gene: TRBJ2-5
d_gene: .
v_gene: TRBV4-2
CDR3nt: TGTGCCAGCAGCCAAGAGGTCGAGTTGGAGACCCAGTACTTC
CDR3aa: CASSQEVELETQYF

abundance: .
j_gene: TRBJ1-5
d_gene: TRBD1
v_gene: TRBV18
CDR3nt: TGTGCCAGCTCCCCTCAGAAGGGGGCGGTTCAGCCCCAGCATTTT
CDR3aa: CASSPQKGAVQPQHF

abundance: .
j_gene: TRBJ1-1
d_gene: .
v_gene: TRBV9
CDR3nt: TGTGCCAGCAGCGTAGCAAGTACCCTGAACACTGAAGCTTTCTTT
CDR3aa: CASSVASTLNTEAFF

abundance: .
j_gene: TRBJ2-2
d_gene: .
v_gene: TRBV6-1
CDR3nt: TGTGCCAGCAGTGAAGGGCAGGTCCTGACCGGGGAGCTGTTTTTT
CDR3aa: CASSEGQVLTGELFF

abundance: .
j_gene: TRBJ2-1
d_gene: TRBD2
v_gene: TRBV11-2
CDR3nt: TGTGCCAGCAGCTTAGGACCTAGCGGTTACAATGAGCAGTTCTTC
CDR3aa: CASSLGPSGYNEQFF

abundance: few
j_gene: TRBJ1-3
d_gene: .
v_gene: TRBV19
CDR3nt: TGTGCCAGTAGTACCCGCCACCTGAGCTCTGGAAACACCATATATTTT
CDR3aa: CASSTRHLSSGNTIYF

abundance: .
j_gene: TRBJ2-7
d_gene: TRBD1
v_gene: TRBV10-1
CDR3nt: TGCGCCAGCAGCCCAGGACAGGGGGGCCCCTACGAGCAGTACTTC
CDR3aa: CASSPGQGGPYEQYF

abundance: few
j_gene: TRBJ2-3
d_gene: .
v_gene: TRBV29-1
CDR3nt: TGCAGCGTTGAAAGAAGTGGGGGAAGCACAGATACGCAGTATTTT
CDR3aa: CSVERSGGSTDTQYF

abundance: .
j_gene: TRBJ2-7
d_gene: TRBD1
v_gene: TRBV5-6
CDR3nt: TGTGCCAGCAGCGGGACAGGGCCTTGGGACGAGCAGTACTTC
CDR3aa: CASSGTGPWDEQYF

abundance: .
j_gene: TRBJ2-5
d_gene: .
v_gene: TRBV29-1
CDR3nt: TGCAGCGTTGTGCCGGGCCAGACCCAGTACTTC
CDR3aa: CSVVPGQTQYF

abundance: .
j_gene: TRBJ2-1
d_gene: .
v_gene: TRBV12-2
CDR3nt: TGTGCAAGTCGCTTAGTCGATCGACCCTACAATGAGCAGTTCTTC
CDR3aa: CASRLVDRPYNEQFF